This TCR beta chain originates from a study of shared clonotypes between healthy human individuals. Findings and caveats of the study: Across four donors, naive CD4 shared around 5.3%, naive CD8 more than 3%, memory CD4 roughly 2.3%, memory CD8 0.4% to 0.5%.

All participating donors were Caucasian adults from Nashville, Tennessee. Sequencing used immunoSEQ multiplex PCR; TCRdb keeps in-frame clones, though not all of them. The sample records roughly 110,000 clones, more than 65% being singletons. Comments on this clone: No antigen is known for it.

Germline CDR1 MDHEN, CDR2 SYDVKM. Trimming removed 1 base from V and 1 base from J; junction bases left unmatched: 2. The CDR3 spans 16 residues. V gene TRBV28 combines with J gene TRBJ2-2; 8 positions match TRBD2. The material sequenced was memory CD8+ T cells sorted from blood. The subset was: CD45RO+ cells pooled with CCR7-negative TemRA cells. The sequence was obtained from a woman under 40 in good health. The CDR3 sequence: CASSLLSGGNTGELFF. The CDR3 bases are TGTGCCAGCAGTTTATTGAGCGGGGGGAACACCGGGGAGCTGTTTTTT.